Given below is one TCR beta chain in context. The table lists this clone with a count of one. Its cognate antigen has yet to be identified. No base-level quality is on record; no much larger clone is a single base apart. At one collaborating source in Seattle, patients were enrolled during active infection and were followed longitudinally through the course of disease. Each collaborating institution followed its own protocols to collect whole blood in K2EDTA tubes. For TCRbeta analysis, collaborators shipped samples in one of three forms: frozen whole blood, isolated PBMCs, or DNA extracted from either of those sample types. The CDR3, cysteine through phenylalanine, is 13 amino acids long. Solely the CDR3 DNA is kept, with 39 bases framed from the first base. V loses 1 base of germline sequence and J loses 5 bases, and the interval between the two ends is 8 bases. Sequences SGHVS (CDR1) and FQNEAQ (CDR2) are obtained from the germline V gene.

This sample is drawn from a study of blood T cell repertoires in COVID-19 (dated by TCRdb to between 2020 and 2021). For the study in its entirety: Samples from collaborators originated in the United States, Italy and Spain and spanned both the acute and convalescent phases of COVID-19. The material from the prospective study consisted of cDNA or gDNA derived from T cells, B-cell-depleted T cells, or PBMCs. A de-identified subject ID, COVID-19 status, age in years and sex were almost always included in the sample metadata. Subjects who had been exposed to COVID-19, were actively infected with it, or had recovered from it provided the deeply sampled blood TCRbeta repertoires that made up the dataset. Where HLA class I and class II types were available, the types were taken from metadata supplied by the sample provider, not from assay-based typing. Samples were obtained from the ongoing ImmuneRACE study (first 160 participants) and from 1,254 subjects provided by 6 global collaborators. The repertoires were made available in a free public database intended to serve as a resource for research on the immune response to SARS-CoV-2.

The immunoSEQ Assay, a bias-controlled multiplex PCR, was used to amplify TCRbeta CDR3 regions from genomic DNA. Per the authors' processing: The number of nucleated cells in each sample was estimated by amplification of reference gene primers within the assay. Sequence reads were collapsed and filtered to measure the absolute abundance of every unique TCRbeta CDR3 rearrangement. For each sample, productive Simpson clonality was calculated as the square root of Simpson's diversity index over productive rearrangements. The table was pulled from immuneACCESS by TCRdb, which kept in-frame rearrangements only. Such tables lose some clones; where checked, under half of the loss comes from unresolved V genes, and the rest has no known cause. V and J calls and clone size are given by that table; D and trimming were obtained from the DNA. The sample has about 170,000 clones on record, about nine tenths of them singletons. The ten largest clonotypes hold 4.8% of the sample.

Study-wide findings and limitations: The amount of clinical and demographic metadata varied by source and participant and was provided uncurated.

The chain was built from TRBV7-8 and TRBJ1-1; matching of 5 bases hints at TRBD1 as the D gene. This clonotype originated in a man aged 25 to 45 with COVID-19, enrolled during active disease. Material: peripheral blood. The DNA sequence is given as TGTGCCAGCAGCTTAGGTCAGGGTACTGAAGCTTTCTTT. This translates into CASSLGQGTEAFF.